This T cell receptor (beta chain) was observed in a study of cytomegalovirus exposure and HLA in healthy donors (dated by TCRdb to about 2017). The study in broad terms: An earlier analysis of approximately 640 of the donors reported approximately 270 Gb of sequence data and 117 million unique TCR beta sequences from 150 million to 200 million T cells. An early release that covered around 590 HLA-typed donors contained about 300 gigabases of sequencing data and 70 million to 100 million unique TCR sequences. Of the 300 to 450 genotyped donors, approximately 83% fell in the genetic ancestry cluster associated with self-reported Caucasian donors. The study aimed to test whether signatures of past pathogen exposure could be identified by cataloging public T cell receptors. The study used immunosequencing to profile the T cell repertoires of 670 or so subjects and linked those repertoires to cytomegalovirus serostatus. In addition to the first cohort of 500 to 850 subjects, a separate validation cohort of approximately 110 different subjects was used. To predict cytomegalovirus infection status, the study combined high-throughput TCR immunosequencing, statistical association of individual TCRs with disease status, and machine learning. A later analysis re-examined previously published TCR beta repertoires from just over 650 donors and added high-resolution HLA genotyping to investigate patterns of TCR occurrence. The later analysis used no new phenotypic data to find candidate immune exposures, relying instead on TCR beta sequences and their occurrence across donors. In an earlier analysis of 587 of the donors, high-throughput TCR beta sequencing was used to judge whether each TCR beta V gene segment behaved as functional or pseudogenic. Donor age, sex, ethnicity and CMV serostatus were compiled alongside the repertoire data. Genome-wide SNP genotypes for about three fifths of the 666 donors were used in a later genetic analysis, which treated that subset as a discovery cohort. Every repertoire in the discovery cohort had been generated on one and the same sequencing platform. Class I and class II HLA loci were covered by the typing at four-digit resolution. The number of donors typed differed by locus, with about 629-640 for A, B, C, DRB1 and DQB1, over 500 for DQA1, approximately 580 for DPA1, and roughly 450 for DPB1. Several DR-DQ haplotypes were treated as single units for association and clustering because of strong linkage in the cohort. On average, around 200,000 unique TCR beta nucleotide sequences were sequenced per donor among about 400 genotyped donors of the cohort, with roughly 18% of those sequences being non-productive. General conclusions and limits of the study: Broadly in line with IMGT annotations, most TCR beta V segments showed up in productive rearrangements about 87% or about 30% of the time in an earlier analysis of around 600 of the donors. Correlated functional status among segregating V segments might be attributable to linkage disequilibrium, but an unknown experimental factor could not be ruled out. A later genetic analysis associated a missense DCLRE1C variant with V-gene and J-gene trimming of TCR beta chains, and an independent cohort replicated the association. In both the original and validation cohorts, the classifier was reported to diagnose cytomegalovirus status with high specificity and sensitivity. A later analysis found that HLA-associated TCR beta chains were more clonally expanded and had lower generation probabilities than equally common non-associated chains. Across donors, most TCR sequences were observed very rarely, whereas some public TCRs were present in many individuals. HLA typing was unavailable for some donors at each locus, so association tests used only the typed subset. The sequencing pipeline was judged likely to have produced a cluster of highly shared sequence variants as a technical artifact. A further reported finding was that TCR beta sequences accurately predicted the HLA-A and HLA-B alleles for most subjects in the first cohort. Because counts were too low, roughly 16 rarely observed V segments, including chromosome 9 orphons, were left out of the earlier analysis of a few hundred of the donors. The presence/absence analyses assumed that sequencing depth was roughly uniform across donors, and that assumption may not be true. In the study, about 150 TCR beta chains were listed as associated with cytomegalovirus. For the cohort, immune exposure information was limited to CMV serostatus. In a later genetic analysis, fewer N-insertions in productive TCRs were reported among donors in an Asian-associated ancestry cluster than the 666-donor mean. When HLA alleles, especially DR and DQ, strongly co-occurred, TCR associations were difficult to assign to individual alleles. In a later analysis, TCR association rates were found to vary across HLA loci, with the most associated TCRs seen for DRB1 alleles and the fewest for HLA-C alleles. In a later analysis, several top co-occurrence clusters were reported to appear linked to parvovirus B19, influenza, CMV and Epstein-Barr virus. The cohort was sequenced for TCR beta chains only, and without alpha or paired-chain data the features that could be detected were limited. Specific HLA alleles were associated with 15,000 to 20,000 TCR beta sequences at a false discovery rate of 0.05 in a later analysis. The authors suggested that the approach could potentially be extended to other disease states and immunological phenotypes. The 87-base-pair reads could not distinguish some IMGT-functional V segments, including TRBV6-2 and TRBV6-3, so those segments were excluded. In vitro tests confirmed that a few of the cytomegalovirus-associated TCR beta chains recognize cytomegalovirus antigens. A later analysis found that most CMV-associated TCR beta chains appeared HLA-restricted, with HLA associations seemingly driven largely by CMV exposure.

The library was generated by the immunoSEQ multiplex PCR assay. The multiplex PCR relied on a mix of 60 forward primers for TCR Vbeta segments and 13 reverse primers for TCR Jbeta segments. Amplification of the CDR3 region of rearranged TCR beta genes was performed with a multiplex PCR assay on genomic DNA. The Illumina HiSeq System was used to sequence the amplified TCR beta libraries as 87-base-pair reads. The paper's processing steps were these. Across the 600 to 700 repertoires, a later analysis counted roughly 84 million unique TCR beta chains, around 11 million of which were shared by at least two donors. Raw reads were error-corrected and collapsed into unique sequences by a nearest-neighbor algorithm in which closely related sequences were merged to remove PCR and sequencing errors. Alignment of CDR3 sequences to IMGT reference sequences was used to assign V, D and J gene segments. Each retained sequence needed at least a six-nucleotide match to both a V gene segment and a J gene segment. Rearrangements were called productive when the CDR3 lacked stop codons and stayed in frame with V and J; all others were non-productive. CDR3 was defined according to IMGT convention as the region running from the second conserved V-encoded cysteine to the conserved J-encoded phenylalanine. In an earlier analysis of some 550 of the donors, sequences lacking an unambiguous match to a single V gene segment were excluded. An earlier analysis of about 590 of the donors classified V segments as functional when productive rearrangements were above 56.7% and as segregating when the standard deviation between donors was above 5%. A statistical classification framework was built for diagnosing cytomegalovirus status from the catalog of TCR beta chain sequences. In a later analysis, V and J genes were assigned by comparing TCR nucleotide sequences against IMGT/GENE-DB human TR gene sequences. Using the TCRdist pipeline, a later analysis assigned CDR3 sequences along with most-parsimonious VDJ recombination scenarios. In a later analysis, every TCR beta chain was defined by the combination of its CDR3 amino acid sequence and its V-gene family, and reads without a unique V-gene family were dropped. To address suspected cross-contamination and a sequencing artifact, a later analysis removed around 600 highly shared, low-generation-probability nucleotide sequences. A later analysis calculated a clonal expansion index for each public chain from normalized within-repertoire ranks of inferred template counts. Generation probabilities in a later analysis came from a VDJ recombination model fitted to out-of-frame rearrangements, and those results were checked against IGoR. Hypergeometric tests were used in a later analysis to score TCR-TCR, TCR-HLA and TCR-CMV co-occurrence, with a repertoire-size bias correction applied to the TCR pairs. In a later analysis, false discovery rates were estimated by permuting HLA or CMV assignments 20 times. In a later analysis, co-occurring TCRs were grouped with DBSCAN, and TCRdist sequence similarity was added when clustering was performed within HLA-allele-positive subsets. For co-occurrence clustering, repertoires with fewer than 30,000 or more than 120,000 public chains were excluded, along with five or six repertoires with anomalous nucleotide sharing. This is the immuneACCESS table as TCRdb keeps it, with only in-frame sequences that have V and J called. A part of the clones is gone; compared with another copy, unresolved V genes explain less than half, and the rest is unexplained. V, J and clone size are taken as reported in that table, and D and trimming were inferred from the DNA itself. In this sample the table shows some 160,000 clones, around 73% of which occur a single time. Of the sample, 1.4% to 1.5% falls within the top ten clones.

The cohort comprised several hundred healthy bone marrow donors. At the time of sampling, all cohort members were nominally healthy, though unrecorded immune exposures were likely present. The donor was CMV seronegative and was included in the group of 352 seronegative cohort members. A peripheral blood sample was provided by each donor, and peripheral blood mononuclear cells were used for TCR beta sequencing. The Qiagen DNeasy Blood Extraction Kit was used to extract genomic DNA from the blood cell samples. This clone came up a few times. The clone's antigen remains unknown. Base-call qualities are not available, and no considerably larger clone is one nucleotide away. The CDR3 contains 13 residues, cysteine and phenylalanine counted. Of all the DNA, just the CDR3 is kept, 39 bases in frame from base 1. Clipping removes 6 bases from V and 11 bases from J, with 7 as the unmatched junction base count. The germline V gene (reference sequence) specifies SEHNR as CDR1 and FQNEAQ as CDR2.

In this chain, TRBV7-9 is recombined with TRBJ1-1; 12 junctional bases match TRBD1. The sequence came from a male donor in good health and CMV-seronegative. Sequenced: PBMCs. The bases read TGTGCCAGCAGACTTGGGACAGGGGGCGATGCTTTCTTT. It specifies CASRLGTGGDAFF.